This T cell receptor (beta chain) originates from a study of T cell repertoires in cytomegalovirus infection. Study as a whole: The study used recently identified HLA-C-restricted and well-studied HLA-B-restricted CMV epitopes.

TCRdb reanalysed the reads using MiXCR and keeps one entry per CDR3 protein. The sample contains about 890,000 distinct CDR3 sequences, around 29% of which appear only once. Study outcomes and limitations: Cumulative public TCR beta family frequency identified CMV carriers with the relevant HLA.

Germline V lookup: CDR1 LGHNT, CDR2 FRNRAP. The CDR3 runs to 19 residues. Trimming at V came to 0 bases and at J to 5 bases, leaving 14 bases not matched to a gene. With respect to this clonotype: Its specificity is not known.

The origin of this receptor is a human donor in good health (CMV status not recorded). Some clones in this sample may be carry-over from other donors' samples. The chain carries TRBV12-5 and TRBJ1-1; the match to TRBD1 covers 11 bases. Sample: cultured CD8+ T cells from PBMCs, taken from culture after CMV antigen stimulation. The CDR3 reads CASGLVPRTRGTGGTEAFF. The DNA for the CDR3 is TGTGCTAGTGGTTTGGTACCAAGAACCCGTGGGACAGGGGGGACTGAAGCTTTCTTT.